This paragraph covers one TCR beta chain sequence. Antigen unknown. The data stem from a study of T cells in localized non-small cell lung cancer. Study observations and caveats: Patients showing higher blood T cell density tended to see longer overall survival. It was uninvolved adjacent lung that showed the highest T cell clonality, exceeding tumor. Median around 62 top-100 tumor clones were shared with paired adjacent lung.

Sequenced by immunoSEQ multiplex PCR; TCRdb stores in-frame clones only, minus some. The sample yields around 48,000 clones, about 72% seen once. The sample here was peripheral blood, taken before any cancer treatment. The clonotype comes from a man aged 40 to 69 with stage I squamous cell lung carcinoma.

The CDR3 reads CAGGDRGDYGYTF. The CDR3 DNA reads as TGTGCCGGCGGGGACAGGGGGGACTATGGCTACACCTTC. The rearrangement links TRBV28 to TRBJ1-2, with 11 bases lining up with TRBD1. Trimming took 11 bases from V and 3 from J; bases not matched to a gene: 5. Germline assignment: CDR1 MDHEN and CDR2 SYDVKM. This CDR3 has 13 residues.